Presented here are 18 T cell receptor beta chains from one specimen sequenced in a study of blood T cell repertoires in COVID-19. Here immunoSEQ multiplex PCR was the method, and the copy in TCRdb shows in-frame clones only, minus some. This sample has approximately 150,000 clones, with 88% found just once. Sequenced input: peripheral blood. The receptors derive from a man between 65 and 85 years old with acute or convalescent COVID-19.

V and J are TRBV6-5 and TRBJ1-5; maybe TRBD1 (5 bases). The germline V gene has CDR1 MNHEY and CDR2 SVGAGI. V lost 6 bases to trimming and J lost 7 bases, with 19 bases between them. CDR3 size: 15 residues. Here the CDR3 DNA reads TGTGCCAGCAGATCCCGGGACTCGGGAGGCCAGCCCCAGCATTTT. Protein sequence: CASRSRDSGGQPQHF.

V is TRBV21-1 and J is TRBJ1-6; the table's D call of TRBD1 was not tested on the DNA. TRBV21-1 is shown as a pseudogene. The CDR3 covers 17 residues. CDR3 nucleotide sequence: TGTGCCAGCAGCCCGAACAGGGCGAGCTCCTATAATTCACCCCTCCACTTT. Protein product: CASSPNRASSYNSPLHF.

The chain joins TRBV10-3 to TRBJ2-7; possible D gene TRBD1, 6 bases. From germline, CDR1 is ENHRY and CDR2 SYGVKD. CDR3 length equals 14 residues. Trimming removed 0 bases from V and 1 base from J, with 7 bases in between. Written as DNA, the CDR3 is TGTGCCATCAGTGAGTCGACAGGTTCCTACGAGCAGTACTTC. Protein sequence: CAISESTGSYEQYF.

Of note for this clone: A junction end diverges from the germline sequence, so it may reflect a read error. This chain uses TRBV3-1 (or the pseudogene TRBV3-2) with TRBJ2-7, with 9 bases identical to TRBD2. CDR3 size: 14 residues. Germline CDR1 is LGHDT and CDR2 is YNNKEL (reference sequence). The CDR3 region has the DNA TGTGCCAGCAGCCAAGCGCCTACCCCGGGACTAGCCATCTTC. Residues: CASSQAPTPGLAIF.

CDR3 coding DNA: TGTGCCAGCAGTGAACCGGGACTAGCGGGGGCCGGGGAGCTGTTTTTT. Its translation is CASSEPGLAGAGELFF. The rearrangement uses TRBV25-1 and TRBJ2-2; 14 nucleotides line up with TRBD2. The CDR3 is 16 residues long. V shed 2 bases and J 6 bases; nucleotides not matched to a gene: 2. Germline-derived CDR1 and CDR2 are MGHDK and SYGVNS.

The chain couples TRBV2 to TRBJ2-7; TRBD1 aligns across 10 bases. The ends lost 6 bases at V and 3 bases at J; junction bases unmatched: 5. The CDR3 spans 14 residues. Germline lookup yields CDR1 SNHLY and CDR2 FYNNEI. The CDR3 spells CASRPGQGFYEQYF. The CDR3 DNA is TGTGCCAGCAGGCCGGGACAGGGGTTCTACGAGCAGTACTTC.

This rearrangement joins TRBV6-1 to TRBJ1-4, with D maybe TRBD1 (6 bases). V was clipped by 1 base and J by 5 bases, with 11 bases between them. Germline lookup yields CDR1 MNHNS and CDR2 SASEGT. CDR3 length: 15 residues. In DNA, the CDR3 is TGTGCCAGCAGTGAAGGAGGACAGCCCAATGAAAAACTGTTTTTT. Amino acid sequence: CASSEGGQPNEKLFF.

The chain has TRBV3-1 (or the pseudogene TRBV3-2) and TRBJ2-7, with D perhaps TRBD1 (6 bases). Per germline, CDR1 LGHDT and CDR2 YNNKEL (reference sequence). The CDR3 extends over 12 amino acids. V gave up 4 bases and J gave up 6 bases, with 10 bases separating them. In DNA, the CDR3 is TGTGCCAGCAGCCTACAGGGTACCGAGCAGTACTTC. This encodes CASSLQGTEQYF.

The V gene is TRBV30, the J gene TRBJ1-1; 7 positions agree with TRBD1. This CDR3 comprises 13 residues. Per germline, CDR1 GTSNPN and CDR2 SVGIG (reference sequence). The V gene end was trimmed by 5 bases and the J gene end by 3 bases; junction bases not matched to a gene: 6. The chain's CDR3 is CAWGRGPDTEAFF. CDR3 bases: TGTGCCTGGGGGAGGGGGCCTGACACTGAAGCTTTCTTT.

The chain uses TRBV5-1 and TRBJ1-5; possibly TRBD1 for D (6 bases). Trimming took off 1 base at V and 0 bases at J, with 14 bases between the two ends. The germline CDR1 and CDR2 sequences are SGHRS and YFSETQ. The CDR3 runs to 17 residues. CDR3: CASSLTGSGDSNQPQHF. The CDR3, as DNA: TGCGCCAGCAGCTTGACGGGGTCAGGGGATAGCAATCAGCCCCAGCATTTT.

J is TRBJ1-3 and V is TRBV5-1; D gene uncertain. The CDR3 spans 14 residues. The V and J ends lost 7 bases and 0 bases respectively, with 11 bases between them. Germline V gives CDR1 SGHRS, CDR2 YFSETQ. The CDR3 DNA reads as TGCGCCAGCCGCCCCGGTAGCTCTGGAAACACCATATATTTT. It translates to CASRPGSSGNTIYF.

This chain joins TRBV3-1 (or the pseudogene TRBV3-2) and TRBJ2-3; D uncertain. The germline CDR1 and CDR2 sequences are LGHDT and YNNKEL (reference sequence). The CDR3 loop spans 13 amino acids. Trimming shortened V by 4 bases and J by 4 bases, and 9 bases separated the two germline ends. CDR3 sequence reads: CASSRRLADTQYF. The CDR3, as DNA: TGTGCCAGCAGCCGGAGACTGGCAGATACGCAGTATTTT.

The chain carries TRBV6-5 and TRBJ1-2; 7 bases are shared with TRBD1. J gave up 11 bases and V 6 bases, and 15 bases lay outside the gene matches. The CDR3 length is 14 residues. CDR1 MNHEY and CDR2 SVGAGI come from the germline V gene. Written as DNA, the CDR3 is TGTGCCAGCAGCTTTGGGACAGATTCCTATCGATACACCTTC. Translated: CASSFGTDSYRYTF.

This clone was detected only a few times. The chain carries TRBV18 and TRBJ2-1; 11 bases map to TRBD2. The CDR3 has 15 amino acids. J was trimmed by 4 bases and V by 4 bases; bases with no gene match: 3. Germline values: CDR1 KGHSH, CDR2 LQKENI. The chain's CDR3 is CASSRTSGLYNEQFF. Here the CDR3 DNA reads TGTGCCAGCTCACGGACTAGCGGGTTATACAATGAGCAGTTCTTC.

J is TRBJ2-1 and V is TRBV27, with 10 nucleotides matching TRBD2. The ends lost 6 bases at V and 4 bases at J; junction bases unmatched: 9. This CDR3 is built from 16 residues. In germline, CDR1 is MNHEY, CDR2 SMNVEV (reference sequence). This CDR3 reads CASRPASGRVYNEQFF. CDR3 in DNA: TGTGCCAGCAGGCCAGCTAGCGGGAGAGTGTACAATGAGCAGTTCTTC.

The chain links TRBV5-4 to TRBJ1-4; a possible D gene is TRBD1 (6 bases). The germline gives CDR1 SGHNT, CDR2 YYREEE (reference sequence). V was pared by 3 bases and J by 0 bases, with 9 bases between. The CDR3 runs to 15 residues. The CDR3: CASSSRTATNEKLFF. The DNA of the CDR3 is TGTGCCAGCAGCTCACGGACAGCAACTAATGAAAAACTGTTTTTT.

In nucleotides, the CDR3 is TGTGCCAGCAGCCTCATACAGGGAGATGGGTTAATTCGCCCAAAACTGTTTTTT. Its translation is CASSLIQGDGLIRPKLFF. The rearrangement joins TRBV28 to TRBJ1-4; perhaps TRBD1 as D (6 bases). Germline loops: CDR1 MDHEN, CDR2 SYDVKM. Trimming removed 6 bases at V and 10 bases at J, with 30 bases between. The CDR3 loop spans 18 amino acids.

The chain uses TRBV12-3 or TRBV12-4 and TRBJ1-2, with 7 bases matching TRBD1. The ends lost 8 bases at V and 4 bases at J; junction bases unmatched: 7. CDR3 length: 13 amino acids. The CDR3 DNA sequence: TGTGCCAGCGCGCAGGGGGGCGCCTATGGCTACACCTTC. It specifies CASAQGGAYGYTF.